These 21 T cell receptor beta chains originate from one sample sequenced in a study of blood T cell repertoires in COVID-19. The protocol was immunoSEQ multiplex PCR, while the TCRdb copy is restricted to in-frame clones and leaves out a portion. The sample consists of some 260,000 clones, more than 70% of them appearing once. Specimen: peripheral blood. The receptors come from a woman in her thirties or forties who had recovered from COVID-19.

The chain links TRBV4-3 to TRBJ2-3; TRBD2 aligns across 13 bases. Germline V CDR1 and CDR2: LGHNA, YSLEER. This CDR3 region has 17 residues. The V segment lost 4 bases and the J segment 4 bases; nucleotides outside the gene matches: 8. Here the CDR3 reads CASSPRTSGSGADTQYF. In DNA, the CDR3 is TGCGCCAGCAGCCCTCGGACTAGCGGGAGTGGCGCAGATACGCAGTATTTT.

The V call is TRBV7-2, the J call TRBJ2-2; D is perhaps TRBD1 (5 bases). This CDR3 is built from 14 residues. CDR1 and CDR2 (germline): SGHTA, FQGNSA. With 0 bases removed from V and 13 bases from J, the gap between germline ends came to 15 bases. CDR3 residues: CASSLAGRPRVLFF. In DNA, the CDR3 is TGTGCCAGCAGCTTAGCTGGGCGCCCCAGGGTGCTGTTTTTT.

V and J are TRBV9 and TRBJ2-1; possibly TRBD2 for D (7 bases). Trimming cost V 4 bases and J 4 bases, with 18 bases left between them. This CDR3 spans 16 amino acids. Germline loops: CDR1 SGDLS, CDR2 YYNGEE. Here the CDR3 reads CASSPGLVGAYNEQFF. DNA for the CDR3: TGTGCCAGCAGCCCCGGACTAGTGGGGGCGTACAATGAGCAGTTCTTC.

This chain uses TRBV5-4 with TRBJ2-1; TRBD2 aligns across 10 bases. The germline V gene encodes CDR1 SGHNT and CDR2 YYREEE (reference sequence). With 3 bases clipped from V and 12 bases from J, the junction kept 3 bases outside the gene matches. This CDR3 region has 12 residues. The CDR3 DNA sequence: TGTGCCAGCAGCTACCTAGCGGGAGCGCAGTTCTTC. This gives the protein CASSYLAGAQFF. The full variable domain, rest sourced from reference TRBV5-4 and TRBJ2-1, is ETGVTQSPTHLIKTRGQQVTLRCSSQSGHNTVSWYQQALGQGPQFIFQYYREEENGRGNFPPRFSGLQFPNYSSELNVNALELDDSALYLCASSYLAGAQFFGPGTRLTVL.

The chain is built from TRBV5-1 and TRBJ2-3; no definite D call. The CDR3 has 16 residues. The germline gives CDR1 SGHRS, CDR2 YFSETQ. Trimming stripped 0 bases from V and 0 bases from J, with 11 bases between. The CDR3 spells CASSLVPGASTDTQYF. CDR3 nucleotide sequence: TGCGCCAGCAGCTTGGTTCCAGGCGCTAGCACAGATACGCAGTATTTT.

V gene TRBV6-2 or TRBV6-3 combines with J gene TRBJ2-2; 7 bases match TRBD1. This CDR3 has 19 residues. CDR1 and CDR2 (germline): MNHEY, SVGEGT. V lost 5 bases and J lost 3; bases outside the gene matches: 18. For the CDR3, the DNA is TGTGCCAGCAGTACTTACTCCCCGCGGACCAGGGGGTACACCGGGGAGCTGTTTTTT. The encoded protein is CASSTYSPRTRGYTGELFF.

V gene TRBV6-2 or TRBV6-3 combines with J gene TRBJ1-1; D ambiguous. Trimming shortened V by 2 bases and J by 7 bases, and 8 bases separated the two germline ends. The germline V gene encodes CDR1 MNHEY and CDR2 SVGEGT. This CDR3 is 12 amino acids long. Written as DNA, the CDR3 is TGTGCCAGCAGTTACGAGGGCCGTGAAGCTTTCTTT. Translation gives CASSYEGREAFF.

The CDR3 region has the DNA TGTGCCAGCAGCCTTGCAGGGGGGGAGCTGTTTTTT. Its translation is CASSLAGGELFF. V usage is TRBV7-2 and J usage is TRBJ2-2; a possible D gene is TRBD1 (5 bases). With 5 bases removed from V and 8 bases from J, the gap between germline ends came to 9 bases. The V gene's germline CDR1 is SGHTA and CDR2 FQGNSA. This CDR3 has 12 residues.

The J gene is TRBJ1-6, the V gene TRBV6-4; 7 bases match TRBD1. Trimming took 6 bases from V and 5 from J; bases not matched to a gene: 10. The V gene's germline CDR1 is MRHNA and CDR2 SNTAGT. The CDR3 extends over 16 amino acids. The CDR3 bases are TGTGCCAGCAGAGGGGGCGTTGGGTTTGATAATTCACCCCTCCACTTT. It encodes CASRGGVGFDNSPLHF.

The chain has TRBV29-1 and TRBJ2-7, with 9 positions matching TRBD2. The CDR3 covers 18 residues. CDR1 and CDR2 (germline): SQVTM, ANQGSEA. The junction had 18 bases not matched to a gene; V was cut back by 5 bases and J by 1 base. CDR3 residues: CSVRGLLQGSGSSYEQYF. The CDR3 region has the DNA TGCAGCGTTCGCGGACTTCTCCAGGGTAGCGGGAGTTCCTACGAGCAGTACTTC.

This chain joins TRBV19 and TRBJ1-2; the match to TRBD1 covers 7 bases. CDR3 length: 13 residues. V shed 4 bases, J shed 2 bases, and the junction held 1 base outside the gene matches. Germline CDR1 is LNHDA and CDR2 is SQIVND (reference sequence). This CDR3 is CASSTDRNYGYTF. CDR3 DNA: TGTGCCAGTAGTACGGACAGGAACTATGGCTACACCTTC.

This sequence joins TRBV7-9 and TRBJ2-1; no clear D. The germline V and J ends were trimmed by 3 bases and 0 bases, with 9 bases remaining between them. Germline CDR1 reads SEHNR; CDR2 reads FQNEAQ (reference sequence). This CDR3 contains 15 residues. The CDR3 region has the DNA TGTGCCAGCAGCTTCCCTTGGAGCTCCTACAATGAGCAGTTCTTC. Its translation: CASSFPWSSYNEQFF. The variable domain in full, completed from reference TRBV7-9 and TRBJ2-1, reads DTGVSQNPRHKITKRGQNVTFRCDPISEHNRLYWYRQTLGQGPEFLTYFQNEAQLEKSRLLSDRFSAERPKGSFSTLEIQRTEQGDSAMYLCASSFPWSSYNEQFFGPGTRLTVL.

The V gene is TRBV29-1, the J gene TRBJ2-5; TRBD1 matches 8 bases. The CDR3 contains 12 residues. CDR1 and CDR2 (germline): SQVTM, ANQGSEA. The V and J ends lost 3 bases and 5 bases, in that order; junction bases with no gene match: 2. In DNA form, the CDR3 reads TGCAGCGTTGAGGCAGGGGGCGAGACCCAGTACTTC. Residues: CSVEAGGETQYF.

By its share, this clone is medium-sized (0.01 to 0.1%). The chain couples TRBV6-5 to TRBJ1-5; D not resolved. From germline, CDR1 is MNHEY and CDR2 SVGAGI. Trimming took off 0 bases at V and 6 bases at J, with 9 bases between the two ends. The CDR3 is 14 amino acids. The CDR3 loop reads CASSYSQEGQPQHF. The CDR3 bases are TGTGCCAGCAGTTACTCGCAGGAGGGTCAGCCCCAGCATTTT.

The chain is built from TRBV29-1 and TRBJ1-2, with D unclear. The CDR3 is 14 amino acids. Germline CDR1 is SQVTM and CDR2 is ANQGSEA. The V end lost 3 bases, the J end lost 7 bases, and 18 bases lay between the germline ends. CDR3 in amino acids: CSVDKAAHSGGYTF. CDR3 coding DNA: TGCAGCGTTGATAAGGCGGCCCACTCTGGTGGCTACACCTTC.

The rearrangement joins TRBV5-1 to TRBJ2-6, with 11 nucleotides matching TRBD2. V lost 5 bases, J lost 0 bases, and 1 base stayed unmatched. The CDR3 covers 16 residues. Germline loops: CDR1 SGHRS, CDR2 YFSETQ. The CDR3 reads CASRLAGASGANVLTF. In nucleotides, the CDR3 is TGCGCCAGCAGACTAGCGGGAGCCTCTGGGGCCAACGTCCTGACTTTC.

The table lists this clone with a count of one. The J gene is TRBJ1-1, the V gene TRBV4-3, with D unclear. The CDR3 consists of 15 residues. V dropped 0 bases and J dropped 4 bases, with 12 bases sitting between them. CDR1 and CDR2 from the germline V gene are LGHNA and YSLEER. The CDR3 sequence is CASSQDRGKGTEAFF. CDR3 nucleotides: TGCGCCAGCAGCCAAGATCGGGGAAAGGGCACTGAAGCTTTCTTT.

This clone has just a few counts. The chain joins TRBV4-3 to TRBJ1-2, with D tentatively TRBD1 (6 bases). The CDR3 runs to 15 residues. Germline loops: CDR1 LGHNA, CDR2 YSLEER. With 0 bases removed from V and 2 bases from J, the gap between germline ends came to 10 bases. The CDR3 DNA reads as TGCGCCAGCAGCCAAGAGGGGGGGCGGAACTATGGCTACACCTTC. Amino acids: CASSQEGGRNYGYTF.

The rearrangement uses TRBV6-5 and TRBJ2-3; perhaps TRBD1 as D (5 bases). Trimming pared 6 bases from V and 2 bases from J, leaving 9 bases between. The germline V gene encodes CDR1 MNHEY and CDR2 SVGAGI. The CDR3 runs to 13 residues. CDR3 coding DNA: TGTGCCAGCAGGGGGCCATTCACAGATACGCAGTATTTT. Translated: CASRGPFTDTQYF.

The CDR3: CASSTPGQSIGYTF. CDR3 in DNA: TGTGCCAGCAGCACACCGGGACAGAGTATTGGCTACACCTTC. This chain connects TRBV7-9 to TRBJ1-2; the match to TRBD1 covers 7 bases. There are 14 residues in the CDR3. The junction had 10 bases not matched to a gene; V was cut back by 5 bases and J by 7 bases. The V gene's germline CDR1 is SEHNR and CDR2 FQNEAQ (reference sequence).

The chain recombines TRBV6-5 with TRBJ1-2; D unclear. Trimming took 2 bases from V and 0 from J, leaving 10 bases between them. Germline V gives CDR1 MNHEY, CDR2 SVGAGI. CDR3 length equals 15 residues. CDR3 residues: CASSYPRGANYGYTF. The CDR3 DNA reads TGTGCCAGCAGTTACCCCCGCGGAGCTAACTATGGCTACACCTTC.